One and the same sample provided the 10 T cell receptor beta chains below, sequenced in a study of T cells in Graves' hyperthyroidism and ophthalmopathy. TCR beta CDR3 regions were amplified from RNA. First-round RT-PCR targeting the TCR CDR3 was performed with the HTBI primer set. A single record per CDR3 protein comes from TCRdb applying MiXCR to the multiplex PCR reads. The sample holds 500,000 to 550,000 distinct CDR3 sequences, less than 20% seen once. Specimen: blood. The origin of the receptors is a man aged 40-55 years with Graves' ophthalmopathy.

This clonotype has a handful of counts. The chain couples TRBV7-2 to TRBJ2-1, with a tentative D call TRBD2 (5 bases). Trimming took 0 bases from V and 5 from J, leaving 11 bases between them. The CDR3 covers 15 residues. Germline-derived CDR1 and CDR2 are SGHTA and FQGNSA. The DNA of the CDR3 is TGTGCCAGCAGCTTAGCATTAGCGAGAGACAATGAGCAGTTCTTC. Protein: CASSLALARDNEQFF.

In its sample, this clonotype was seen many times. The CDR3 spells CASTHSAGELFF. The CDR3 nucleotides read TGTGCCAGCACACATTCGGCGGGGGAGCTGTTTTTT. This rearrangement joins TRBV12-3 or TRBV12-4 to TRBJ2-2, with D unresolved. CDR3 length: 12 amino acids. Trimming shortened V by 7 bases and J by 8 bases, and 11 bases separated the two germline ends.

In DNA, the CDR3 is TGTGCCAGCTCACCGCCGGGCAGAGCGAACACCGGGGAGCTGTTTTTT. It yields the protein CASSPPGRANTGELFF. The chain has TRBV18 and TRBJ2-2; D is unclear. In germline, CDR1 is KGHSH, CDR2 LQKENI. This CDR3 region has 16 residues. V lost 3 bases and J lost 0, with 11 bases in between. The complete variable domain, with remaining parts taken from reference TRBV18 and TRBJ2-2, reads NAGVMQNPRHLVRRRGQEARLRCSPMKGHSHVYWYRQLPEEGLKFMVYLQKENIIDESGMPKERFSAEFPKEGPSILRIQQVVRGDSAAYFCASSPPGRANTGELFFGEGSRLTVL.

V is TRBV20-1 and J is TRBJ1-1; no clear D gene. This CDR3 region has 14 residues. Trimming left V 0 bases short and J 5 bases short, with 13 bases between. The germline gives CDR1 DFQATT, CDR2 SNEGSKA (reference sequence). In nucleotides, the CDR3 is TGCAGTGCTAGAGAAATCGGCAGAACAACTGAAGCTTTCTTT. It yields the protein CSAREIGRTTEAFF.

CDR3 sequence reads: CASSSFLAGGQETQYF. The CDR3 DNA sequence: TGTGCCAGCAGCTCCTTCCTAGCGGGAGGGCAAGAGACCCAGTACTTC. This chain links TRBV13 with TRBJ2-5, with 12 nucleotides matching TRBD2. The ends lost 4 bases at V and 2 bases at J; junction bases unmatched: 5. CDR1 is PRHDT and CDR2 is FYEKMQ in the germline V gene (reference sequence). The CDR3 consists of 16 residues.

The chain links TRBV12-3 or TRBV12-4 to TRBJ1-5; D is possibly TRBD1 (5 bases). The V gene lost 1 base and the J gene lost 3 bases, with 16 bases spanning the gap. The CDR3 totals 17 residues. This CDR3 reads CASSLVLQGGANQPQHF. In DNA, the CDR3 is TGTGCCAGCAGTTTAGTGCTGCAGGGTGGAGCCAATCAGCCCCAGCATTTT.

This clonotype was counted between two and nine times. The chain is built from TRBV19 and TRBJ1-1, with D possibly matching TRBD1 (5 bases). CDR1 and CDR2 from the germline V gene are LNHDA and SQIVND (reference sequence). This CDR3 is built from 13 residues. The germline V and J ends were trimmed by 8 bases and 6 bases, with 16 bases remaining between them. The CDR3 DNA reads TGTGCCAGTTGCCAGGGAGGCTCAGCTGAAGCTTTCTTT. Encoded protein: CASCQGGSAEAFF.

This clonotype has ten or more counts. The chain links TRBV5-1 to TRBJ1-1, with unresolved D. CDR3 length: 14 residues. With 4 bases removed from V and 1 base from J, the gap between germline ends came to 11 bases. Germline V CDR1 and CDR2: SGHRS, YFSETQ. The CDR3 loop reads CASSPGPRNTEAFF. In nucleotides, the CDR3 is TGCGCCAGCAGCCCTGGACCTAGGAACACTGAAGCTTTCTTT.

This clonotype was found a few times. The chain combines TRBV5-1 with TRBJ1-2; D is ambiguous. In germline, CDR1 is SGHRS, CDR2 YFSETQ. There are 12 residues in the CDR3. Trimming pared 3 bases from V and 8 bases from J, leaving 11 bases between. The CDR3 spells CASSSTAGGYTF. In DNA, the CDR3 is TGCGCCAGCAGCTCAACTGCAGGAGGCTACACCTTC.

The chain combines TRBV28 with TRBJ2-3; the D gene is possibly TRBD2 (5 bases). There are 16 residues in the CDR3. Per germline, CDR1 MDHEN and CDR2 SYDVKM. The V and J ends lost 5 bases and 1 base respectively, with 16 bases between them. This CDR3 is CASSPRASPGTDTQYF. In nucleotides, the CDR3 is TGTGCCAGCAGTCCTCGGGCTAGCCCCGGCACAGATACGCAGTATTTT. Combining the CDR3 with reference TRBV28 and TRBJ2-3 gives the whole variable domain DVKVTQSSRYLVKRTGEKVFLECVQDMDHENMFWYRQDPGLGLRLIYFSYDVKMKEKGDIPEGYSVSREKKERFSLILESASTNQTSMYLCASSPRASPGTDTQYFGPGTRLTVL.